The 16 T cell receptor beta chains in this list originate from one sample, sequenced in a study of shared clonotypes between healthy human individuals. Here immunoSEQ multiplex PCR was the method, and the copy in TCRdb shows in-frame clones only, minus some. The repertoire includes under 2.5 million clones, about nine tenths of them detected once, and about 0.41% sits in the top ten. Sequenced material: naive CD4+ T cells from PBMCs. Described subset: CD45RA+ positively selected. These receptors originate from a man aged 18 to 35 in good health. Some clones in this sample may be carry-over from other donors' samples.

The V call is TRBV10-2, the J call TRBJ2-1; 8 bases fit TRBD2. With V trimmed by 6 bases and J by 6 bases, 4 bases remained unmatched. This CDR3 is built from 13 residues. Germline V gene lookup returns CDR1 WSHSY and CDR2 SAAADI. CDR3 sequence: CASRLAGTNEQFF. In DNA, the CDR3 is TGCGCCAGCAGGCTAGCGGGTACCAATGAGCAGTTCTTC.

The chain links TRBV5-1 to TRBJ2-1, with unresolved D. V lost 0 bases, J lost 8 bases, and 12 bases lay in between. CDR1 and CDR2 (germline): SGHRS, YFSETQ. This CDR3 spans 14 amino acids. In DNA form, the CDR3 reads TGCGCCAGCAGCTTGGAATGGTCTCGGGATGAGCAGTTCTTC. Its protein product is CASSLEWSRDEQFF.

The CDR3 loop is CASSEGRVNTEAFF. CDR3 nucleotides: TGCGCCAGCAGTGAAGGGCGGGTGAACACTGAAGCTTTCTTT. The gene calls are TRBV10-1 and TRBJ1-1; D not certain. The CDR3 has 14 amino acids. The V end lost 3 bases, the J end lost 0 bases, and 8 bases lay between the germline ends. Germline-derived CDR1 and CDR2 are WNHNN and SYGVQD (reference sequence).

Comments on this clone: At the DNA level, this CDR3 is encoded by other sequences in the same sample as well. The chain has TRBV20-1 and TRBJ2-7; TRBD1 might be the D (6 bases). The V end was cut by 6 bases, the J end by 4 bases, with 10 bases between. Germline V gene lookup returns CDR1 DFQATT and CDR2 SNEGSKA (reference sequence). CDR3 size: 11 residues. This chain's CDR3 is CSAPRGYEQYF. The DNA for the CDR3 is TGCAGTGCGCCCAGGGGTTACGAGCAGTACTTC.

The chain joins TRBV5-1 to TRBJ2-3; 10 bases line up with TRBD1. The CDR3 runs 16 residues. V lost 4 bases to trimming and J lost 3 bases; unmatched junction nucleotides: 8. Germline CDR1 reads SGHRS; CDR2 reads YFSETQ. The DNA of the CDR3 is TGCGCCAGCAGCCTGCCCGGGACAGGGGTAACAGATACGCAGTATTTT. Amino acid sequence: CASSLPGTGVTDTQYF.

This chain joins TRBV10-1 and TRBJ2-2; D is undetermined. V dropped 3 bases and J dropped 4 bases, with 12 bases sitting between them. Germline V lookup: CDR1 WNHNN, CDR2 SYGVQD (reference sequence). This CDR3 region has 15 residues. The CDR3 sequence is CASSDPDVSTGELFF. For the CDR3, the DNA is TGCGCCAGCAGTGACCCGGACGTATCCACCGGGGAGCTGTTTTTT.

This chain uses TRBV18 with TRBJ2-1; D is possibly TRBD1 (6 bases). V lost 6 bases and J lost 1, with 16 bases in between. The CDR3 is made up of 16 amino acids. Looked up from germline, CDR1 is KGHSH and CDR2 is LQKENI. CDR3 in amino acids: CASSRTGLVSYNEQFF. CDR3 sequence (DNA): TGTGCCAGCTCCCGAACAGGGTTAGTGTCCTACAATGAGCAGTTCTTC. Supplemented by reference TRBV18 and TRBJ2-1, the full variable domain reads NAGVMQNPRHLVRRRGQEARLRCSPMKGHSHVYWYRQLPEEGLKFMVYLQKENIIDESGMPKERFSAEFPKEGPSILRIQQVVRGDSAAYFCASSRTGLVSYNEQFFGPGTRLTVL.

The chain uses TRBV9 and TRBJ2-1, with TRBD2 matching over 12 bases. V shed 4 bases and J 5 bases; nucleotides not matched to a gene: 7. Germline CDR1 SGDLS, CDR2 YYNGEE. This CDR3 spans 16 amino acids. CDR3: CASSPRTSGTNNEQFF. DNA for the CDR3: TGTGCCAGCAGCCCCAGGACTAGCGGGACTAACAATGAGCAGTTCTTC. Full variable domain (outside the CDR3, taken from reference TRBV9 and TRBJ2-1): DSGVTQTPKHLITATGQRVTLRCSPRSGDLSVYWYQQSLDQGLQFLIQYYNGEERAKGNILERFSAQQFPDLHSELNLSSLELGDSALYFCASSPRTSGTNNEQFFGPGTRLTVL.

This sequence joins TRBV19 and TRBJ2-7; no clear D gene. Germline V gene sequence: CDR1 LNHDA, CDR2 SQIVND (reference sequence). The CDR3 length is 13 residues. Trimming removed 0 bases from V and 7 bases from J, with 10 bases in between. The CDR3 here is CASSIDGVREQYF. In DNA, the CDR3 is TGTGCCAGTAGTATAGATGGGGTCCGGGAGCAGTACTTC.

This sequence joins TRBV5-4 and TRBJ2-2; 8 bases align to TRBD2. Germline V lookup: CDR1 SGHNT, CDR2 YYREEE (reference sequence). The CDR3 is made up of 15 amino acids. J gave up 0 bases and V 5 bases, and 3 bases lay outside the gene matches. The CDR3 sequence is CASRSAGANTGELFF. The DNA of the CDR3 is TGTGCCAGCAGATCAGCGGGAGCGAACACCGGGGAGCTGTTTTTT. Based on the CDR3 plus reference TRBV5-4 and TRBJ2-2, the full variable domain is ETGVTQSPTHLIKTRGQQVTLRCSSQSGHNTVSWYQQALGQGPQFIFQYYREEENGRGNFPPRFSGLQFPNYSSELNVNALELDDSALYLCASRSAGANTGELFFGEGSRLTVL.

J is TRBJ1-4 and V is TRBV5-1; maybe TRBD1 (6 bases). Germline loops: CDR1 SGHRS, CDR2 YFSETQ. V lost 4 bases and J lost 3, with 13 bases in between. The length of the CDR3 is 15 residues. The CDR3 bases are TGCGCCAGCAGCGCTGTGACAGGCCCTAATGAAAAACTGTTTTTT. It translates to CASSAVTGPNEKLFF.

The table lists this clone with a count of one. This CDR3 reads CASSEGGFIHEQYF. CDR3 DNA sequence: TGTGCCAGCAGTGAGGGGGGGTTTATCCACGAGCAGTACTTC. The chain joins TRBV6-1 to TRBJ2-7; 7 bases are a match to TRBD2. Germline V gene data show CDR1 as MNHNS and CDR2 as SASEGT. The CDR3 runs 14 residues. Trimming took 3 bases from V and 5 from J; bases not matched to a gene: 7.

The J gene is TRBJ2-1, the V gene TRBV30; 10 nucleotides agree with TRBD2. V lost 3 bases and J lost 5; bases outside the gene matches: 7. The CDR3 is 15 amino acids. Looked up from germline, CDR1 is GTSNPN and CDR2 is SVGIG (reference sequence). CDR3 DNA sequence: TGTGCCTGGAGACAAGCGGGAGGGTTGAACAATGAGCAGTTCTTC. Translation: CAWRQAGGLNNEQFF.

The chain links TRBV7-9 to TRBJ2-3; D is unclear. There are 12 residues in the CDR3. Deletions cut 3 bases from V and 5 bases from J, with 6 bases between. The V gene's germline CDR1 is SEHNR and CDR2 FQNEAQ (reference sequence). The CDR3 loop reads CASSFVGDTQYF. The DNA for the CDR3 is TGTGCCAGCAGCTTCGTCGGAGATACGCAGTATTTT.

Note on this clone: Other nucleotide sequences from this sample produce the same CDR3. The chain combines TRBV28 with TRBJ1-5; D gene unclear. From germline, CDR1 is MDHEN and CDR2 SYDVKM. The CDR3 has 12 residues. V was cut by 2 bases and J by 5 bases, with 4 bases left in between. CDR3 in DNA: TGTGCCAGCAGTTTAGTCTATCAGCCCCAGCATTTT. This sequence encodes CASSLVYQPQHF.

The chain links TRBV5-1 to TRBJ2-3, with 7 bases aligning to TRBD2. Germline trimming cut 3 bases from V and 0 bases from J; bases unmatched to any gene: 10. From germline, CDR1 is SGHRS and CDR2 YFSETQ. The CDR3 sequence is 17 residues long. CDR3 region: CASSSGREAASTDTQYF. CDR3 nucleotides: TGCGCCAGCAGCTCGGGCCGGGAGGCGGCTAGCACAGATACGCAGTATTTT.